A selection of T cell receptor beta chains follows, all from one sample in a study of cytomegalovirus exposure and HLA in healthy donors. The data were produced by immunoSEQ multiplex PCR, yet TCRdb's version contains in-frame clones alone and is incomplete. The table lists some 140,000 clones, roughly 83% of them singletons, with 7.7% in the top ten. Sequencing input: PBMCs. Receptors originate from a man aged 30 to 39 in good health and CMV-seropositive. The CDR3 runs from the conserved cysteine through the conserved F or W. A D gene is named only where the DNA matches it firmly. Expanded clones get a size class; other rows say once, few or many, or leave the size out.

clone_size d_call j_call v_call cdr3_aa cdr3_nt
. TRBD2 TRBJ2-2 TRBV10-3 CAISESKLAGEAGELFF TGTGCCATCAGTGAGTCGAAACTAGCGGGAGAGGCCGGGGAGCTGTTTTTT
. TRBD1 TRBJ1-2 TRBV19 CASSIVQGTGSYGYTF TGTGCCAGTAGTATAGTACAGGGGACTGGGTCCTATGGCTACACCTTC
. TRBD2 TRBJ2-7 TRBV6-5 CASSYRLAGGYEQYF TGTGCCAGCAGTTACCGGCTAGCGGGAGGCTACGAGCAGTACTTC
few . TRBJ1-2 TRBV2 CASSEADGYTF TGTGCCAGCAGTGAGGCGGATGGCTACACCTTC
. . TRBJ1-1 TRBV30 CAWRNAVNTEAFF TGTGCCTGGAGAAACGCAGTGAACACTGAAGCTTTCTTT
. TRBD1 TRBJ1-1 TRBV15 CATSRPPGQDTEAFF TGTGCCACCAGCAGACCCCCGGGACAGGACACTGAAGCTTTCTTT
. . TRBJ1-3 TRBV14 CASSQGTHVGNTIYF TGTGCCAGCAGCCAAGGGACACACGTTGGGAACACCATATATTTT
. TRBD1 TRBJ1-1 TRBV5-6 CASSLFWDRDDLAFF TGTGCCAGCAGCTTGTTTTGGGACAGGGATGATCTAGCTTTCTTT
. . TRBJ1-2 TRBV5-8 CASSNDRPANYGYTF TGTGCCAGCAGCAATGACAGGCCTGCTAACTATGGCTACACCTTC
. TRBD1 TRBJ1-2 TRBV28 CASSPPPDREDGYTF TGTGCCAGCAGCCCCCCACCCGACAGGGAGGATGGCTACACCTTC
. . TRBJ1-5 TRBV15 CATSRKTGSNQPQHF TGTGCCACCAGCAGAAAAACAGGGAGCAATCAGCCCCAGCATTTT
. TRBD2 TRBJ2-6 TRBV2 CASRQGLSPSGANVLTF TGTGCCAGCAGGCAGGGACTATCACCTTCTGGGGCCAACGTCCTGACTTTC
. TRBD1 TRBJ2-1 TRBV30 CAWYPGQSYNEQFF TGTGCCTGGTATCCGGGACAGTCCTACAATGAGCAGTTCTTC
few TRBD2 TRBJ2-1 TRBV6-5 CASSLAGEQFF TGTGCCAGCAGCTTAGCGGGGGAGCAGTTCTTC
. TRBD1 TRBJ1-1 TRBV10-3 CAISDSSLGGDREGMNTEAFF TGTGCCATCAGTGATAGTTCTTTGGGCGGGGACAGGGAGGGTATGAACACTGAAGCTTTCTTT
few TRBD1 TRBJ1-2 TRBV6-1 CASSSGQGYGYTF TGTGCCAGCAGTTCCGGACAGGGTTACGGCTACACCTTC
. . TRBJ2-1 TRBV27 CASSPPGLNNEQFF TGTGCCAGCAGTCCCCCGGGACTCAACAATGAGCAGTTCTTC
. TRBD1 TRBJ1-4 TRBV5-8 CASSLAGQQTNEKLFF TGTGCCAGCAGCTTGGCGGGACAGCAAACTAATGAAAAACTGTTTTTT
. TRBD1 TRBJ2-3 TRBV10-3 CAISLTGTGRTDTQYF TGTGCCATCAGTCTAACCGGGACAGGGAGGACAGATACGCAGTATTTT
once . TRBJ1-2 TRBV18 CASSNFQDGYTF TGTGCCAGCTCGAACTTTCAGGATGGCTACACCTTC
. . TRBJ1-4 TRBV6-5 CASRGRPRDEKLFF TGTGCCAGCCGGGGTCGGCCACGGGATGAAAAACTGTTTTTT
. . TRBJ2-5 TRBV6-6 CASSFLADREGTQYF TGTGCCAGCAGTTTCCTAGCGGACAGGGAAGGGACCCAGTACTTC
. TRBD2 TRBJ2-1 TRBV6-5 CASTPSGRAWDEQFF TGTGCCAGCACCCCCAGCGGGAGGGCCTGGGATGAGCAGTTCTTC
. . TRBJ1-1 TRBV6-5 CASSLIQGAEAFF TGTGCCAGCAGTCTCATACAGGGAGCGGAGGCTTTCTTT
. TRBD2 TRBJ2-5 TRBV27 CASKAGGSETQYF TGTGCCAGCAAAGCTGGCGGGAGTGAGACCCAGTACTTC
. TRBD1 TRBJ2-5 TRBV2 CASILTGKETQYF TGTGCCAGCATTTTGACAGGGAAAGAGACCCAGTACTTC
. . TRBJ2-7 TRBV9 CASSVDQHYEQYF TGTGCCAGCAGCGTAGATCAACACTACGAGCAGTACTTC
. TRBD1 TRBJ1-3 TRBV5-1 CASRPTGSSGNTIYF TGCGCCAGCAGGCCGACAGGGAGCTCTGGAAACACCATATATTTT
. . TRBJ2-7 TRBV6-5 CASRLRAGEQYF TGTGCCAGCAGGCTAAGAGCTGGCGAGCAGTACTTC
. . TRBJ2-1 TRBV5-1 CASSPQGGGPSSYNEQFF TGCGCCAGCAGCCCGCAGGGGGGTGGCCCAAGCTCCTACAATGAGCAGTTCTTC
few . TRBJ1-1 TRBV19 CASRNAGHPNTEAFF TGTGCCAGTAGAAATGCAGGACACCCGAACACTGAAGCTTTCTTT
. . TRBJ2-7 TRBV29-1 CSVQRGFSYEQYF TGCAGCGTCCAGAGGGGGTTCTCCTACGAGCAGTACTTC
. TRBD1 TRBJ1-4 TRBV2 CASSQGQGTGGEKLFF TGTGCCAGCAGCCAGGGACAGGGGACGGGAGGGGAAAAACTGTTTTTT
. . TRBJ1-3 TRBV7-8 CASSLGGPSGNTIYF TGTGCCAGCAGCTTAGGGGGGCCGTCTGGAAACACCATATATTTT
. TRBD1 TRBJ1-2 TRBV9 CAKNDRGPIKRRDTF TGTGCCAAAAATGACAGGGGGCCTATTAAGCGTCGGGACACCTTC
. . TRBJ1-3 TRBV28 CASSFSDRAFSGNTIYF TGTGCCAGCAGTTTTTCGGACAGAGCCTTCTCTGGAAACACCATATATTTT
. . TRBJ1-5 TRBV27 CASSKARKNQPQHF TGTGCCAGCTCGAAGGCCAGGAAGAATCAGCCCCAGCATTTT
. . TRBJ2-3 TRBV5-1 CASSLGPSSTDTQYF TGCGCCAGCAGCTTGGGGCCTTCCAGCACAGATACGCAGTATTTT
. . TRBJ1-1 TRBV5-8 CASSYPKTGTEAFF TGTGCCAGCAGCTACCCGAAGACGGGGACTGAAGCTTTCTTT
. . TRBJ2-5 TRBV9 CASSVGGLTETQYF TGTGCCAGCAGCGTAGGGGGACTGACGGAGACCCAGTACTTC
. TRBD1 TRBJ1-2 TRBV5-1 CASSIGQGAYGYTF TGCGCCAGCAGCATCGGACAGGGGGCCTATGGCTACACCTTC
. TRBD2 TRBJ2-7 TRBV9 CASSVGGTSEYSYEQYF TGTGCCAGCAGCGTAGGGGGGACTAGCGAATACTCCTACGAGCAGTACTTC
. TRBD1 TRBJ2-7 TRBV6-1 CASSEGEGAVYEQYF TGTGCCAGCAGTGAAGGCGAGGGGGCGGTATACGAGCAGTACTTC
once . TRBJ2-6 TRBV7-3 CASSLMGRVSSGANVLTF TGTGCCAGCAGCTTAATGGGCAGGGTTAGCTCTGGGGCCAACGTCCTGACTTTC